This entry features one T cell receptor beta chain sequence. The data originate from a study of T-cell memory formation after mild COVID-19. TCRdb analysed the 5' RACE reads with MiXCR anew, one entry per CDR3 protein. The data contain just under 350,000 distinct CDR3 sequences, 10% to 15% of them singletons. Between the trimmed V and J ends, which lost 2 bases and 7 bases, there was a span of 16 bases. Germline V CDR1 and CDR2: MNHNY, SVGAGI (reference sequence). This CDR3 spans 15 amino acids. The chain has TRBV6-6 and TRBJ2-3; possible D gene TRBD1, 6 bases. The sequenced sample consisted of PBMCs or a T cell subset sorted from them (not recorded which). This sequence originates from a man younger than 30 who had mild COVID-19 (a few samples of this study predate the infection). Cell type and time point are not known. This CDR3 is CASSYPDSNLNTQYF. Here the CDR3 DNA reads TGTGCCAGCAGTTACCCGGACAGTAACCTTAATACGCAGTATTTT.